This passage covers 20 T cell receptor beta chains from one sample sequenced in a study of prognosis after radiotherapy for stage I lung cancer. Two-round multiplex PCR amplified TCR beta CDR3 from genomic DNA. Gene-specific primers for each TRBV and TRBJ gene drove first-round PCR. In TCRdb, the multiplex PCR reads were re-called with MiXCR into one record per CDR3 protein. The table has about 51,000 distinct CDR3 sequences, roughly 35% seen once; the top ten hold 8% to 10%. The source material was PBMCs, sampled before or after stereotactic body radiation therapy (not recorded which). These receptors all come from a donor over 45 with non-small cell lung cancer.

V usage is TRBV6-1 and J usage is TRBJ1-1; tentative D call: TRBD1 (6 bases). The CDR3 runs to 14 residues. The germline CDR1 and CDR2 sequences are MNHNS and SASEGT. V was pared by 8 bases and J by 0 bases, with 13 bases between. The CDR3 sequence is CASSKRGMNTEAFF. CDR3 bases: TGTGCCAGCTCAAAGAGGGGGATGAACACTGAAGCTTTCTTT.

This clonotype has a count of ten or more. The chain combines TRBV7-2 with TRBJ2-1; 8 nucleotides line up with TRBD1. V lost 6 bases, J lost 2 bases, and 3 bases stayed unmatched. The length of the CDR3 is 14 residues. The germline CDR1 and CDR2 sequences are SGHTA and FQGNSA. DNA of the CDR3: TGTGCCAGCAGGGACAGGGCGACCTACAATGAGCAGTTCTTC. It codes for CASRDRATYNEQFF.

This clonotype was seen at least ten times. CDR3: CASSVKLTGELFF. For the CDR3, the DNA is TGTGCCAGCAGTGTAAAGCTGACCGGGGAGCTGTTTTTT. The V call is TRBV6-4, the J call TRBJ2-2; D is unclear. The V end lost 4 bases, the J end lost 5 bases, and 8 bases lay between the germline ends. The CDR3 is made up of 13 amino acids. Germline V gene data show CDR1 as MRHNA and CDR2 as SNTAGT.

The gene calls are TRBV6-1 and TRBJ1-5, with D maybe TRBD1 (5 bases). Germline CDR1 MNHNS, CDR2 SASEGT. Trimming removed 2 bases from V and 9 bases from J, with 14 bases in between. CDR3 length: 14 amino acids. Here the CDR3 DNA reads TGTGCCAGCAGTGAATTATGGGGGGGACGGCCCCAGCATTTT. Protein: CASSELWGGRPQHF.

This clonotype was detected ten times or more. The V gene is TRBV11-3, the J gene TRBJ1-1, with TRBD1 matching over 7 bases. This CDR3 region has 16 residues. The trim removed 2 bases at V and 4 bases at J, leaving 10 bases unmatched. Looked up from germline, CDR1 is SGHNT and CDR2 is YENEEA. In DNA form, the CDR3 reads TGTGCCAGCAGCTTACGACAGGGCCCCTGGGGCACTGAAGCTTTCTTT. Its translation is CASSLRQGPWGTEAFF. Complete variable domain (other parts from reference TRBV11-3 and TRBJ1-1): EAGVVQSPRYKIIEKKQPVAFWCNPISGHNTLYWYLQNLGQGPELLIRYENEEAVDDSQLPKDRFSAERLKGVDSTLKIQPAELGDSAVYLCASSLRQGPWGTEAFFGQGTRLTVV.

As to this clonotype: This sequence may be a read error, since a much larger clone differs from it by one base. The CDR3 bases are TGTGCCAGCAGCGTCGGGCGGGTTAATGAAAAACTGTTTTTT. Encoded protein: CASSVGRVNEKLFF. This chain connects TRBV6-2 or TRBV6-3 to TRBJ1-4; D gene unclear. The CDR3 is 14 amino acids. Trimming removed 6 bases from V and 4 bases from J, with 12 bases in between. Germline-derived CDR1 and CDR2 are MNHEY and SVGEGT.

In regard to this clonotype: Just one base apart from a much larger clone, this may be a read error. The V gene is TRBV6-1, the J gene TRBJ2-5, with D unclear. Germline V gene lookup returns CDR1 MNHNS and CDR2 SASEGT. The CDR3 runs 9 residues. In DNA form, the CDR3 reads TGTGAACCTCAAGAGACCCAGCACTTC. This sequence encodes CEPQETQHF.

This clonotype was seen at least ten times. The chain carries TRBV20-1 and TRBJ2-7; TRBD2 matches 10 bases. V lost 0 bases, J lost 5 bases, and 4 bases stayed unmatched. CDR3 length: 14 residues. The germline CDR1 and CDR2 sequences are DFQATT and SNEGSKA (reference sequence). CDR3 sequence: CSARDQGTSDEQYF. CDR3 bases: TGCAGTGCTAGAGATCAGGGGACTAGCGACGAGCAGTACTTC.

As to this clonotype: This may stem from a read error, because a much larger clone lies one nucleotide away. The chain has TRBV20-1 and TRBJ2-1; a weak D match, TRBD2 (6 bases). CDR3 length equals 12 residues. Germline values: CDR1 DFQATT, CDR2 SNEGSKA (reference sequence). The ends were cut back, 6 bases at V and 10 bases at J, with 16 bases in the middle. The CDR3 loop is CSAGLASREQFF. CDR3 bases: TGCAGTGCGGGTCTAGCGTCTCGAGAGCAGTTCTTC.

With regard to this clonotype: The junction does not match germline at one end; this may be a read error. The chain has TRBV7-6 and TRBJ2-3, with D perhaps matching TRBD1 (5 bases). This CDR3 is built from 15 residues. Looked up from germline, CDR1 is SGHVS and CDR2 is FNYEAQ. The CDR3 protein is CANSFRAAGTDTQYF. CDR3 in DNA: TGCGCCAACAGCTTCCGGGCTGCAGGGACAGATACGCAGTATTTT.

This clonotype was found many times. V is TRBV4-1 and J is TRBJ1-4; 7 positions match TRBD1. Trimming cost V 7 bases and J 7 bases; bases outside gene matches: 9. The CDR3 has 14 amino acids. Germline lookup yields CDR1 MGHRA and CDR2 YSYEKL. Here the CDR3 DNA reads TGCGCCAGCAAGCGACAGGGCGGAGGTGAAAAACTGTTTTTT. This translates into CASKRQGGGEKLFF.

This clonotype appeared many times. The chain uses TRBV28 and TRBJ2-7; no firm D call. The CDR3 totals 10 residues. V lost 9 bases and J 2 bases, leaving 5 bases between the germline ends. The germline gives CDR1 MDHEN, CDR2 SYDVKM. The CDR3 DNA is TGTGCCAGTGGAGCCTACGAGCAGTACTTC. This translates into CASGAYEQYF. Looking up the rest from reference TRBV28 and TRBJ2-7 gives the full variable domain: DVKVTQSSRYLVKRTGEKVFLECVQDMDHENMFWYRQDPGLGLRLIYFSYDVKMKEKGDIPEGYSVSREKKERFSLILESASTNQTSMYLCASGAYEQYFGPGTRLTVT.

A remark on this clonotype: Compared with germline, one end of the junction differs, possibly owing to a read error. The rearrangement links TRBV2 to TRBJ2-1; perhaps TRBD2 as D (5 bases). The CDR3 sequence is 15 residues long. CDR1 is SNHLY, CDR2 FYNNEI, per germline. Written as DNA, the CDR3 is TGTGCCAGCAGTGAACGGGAAAGATCCTACAATGGGCAGTTCTTC. Translation: CASSERERSYNGQFF.

This clonotype came up many times. The rearrangement joins TRBV29-1 to TRBJ2-3; D may match TRBD1 or TRBD2 (6 bases each). CDR3 length: 12 residues. Trimming took off 6 bases at V and 4 bases at J, with 11 bases between the two ends. The germline gives CDR1 SQVTM, CDR2 ANQGSEA. CDR3: CSVGGQADTQYF. The CDR3 DNA reads as TGCAGCGTGGGGGGACAAGCAGATACGCAGTATTTT.

This clonotype was detected many times. The chain recombines TRBV2 with TRBJ2-5; possible D gene TRBD1, 7 bases. CDR3 length equals 12 residues. The germline V gene encodes CDR1 SNHLY and CDR2 FYNNEI. The V end was cut by 5 bases, the J end by 10 bases, with 14 bases between. In DNA form, the CDR3 reads TGTGCCAGCAGTTCCGACCAGGGGGGCCAGTACTTC. Translated: CASSSDQGGQYF.

In DNA form, the CDR3 reads TGTGCCAGCATTCCTCCGGGCCAGCCGGTGATTATCACAGATACGCAGTATTTT. Translated, it gives CASIPPGQPVIITDTQYF. The V call is TRBV28, the J call TRBJ2-3; D call uncertain. Trimming removed 7 bases from V and 2 bases from J, with 25 bases in between. The V gene's germline CDR1 is MDHEN and CDR2 SYDVKM. The CDR3 has 18 residues.

V usage is TRBV6-4 and J usage is TRBJ2-3, with 8 bases lining up with TRBD2. V lost 2 bases, J lost 5 bases, and 15 bases stayed unmatched. This CDR3 is 18 amino acids long. Germline V CDR1 and CDR2: MRHNA, SNTAGT. The CDR3 protein is CASSDTIESSGRGDTQYF. CDR3 nucleotides: TGTGCCAGCAGTGACACCATAGAATCGAGCGGGAGAGGAGATACGCAGTATTTT.

This clonotype was seen only a few times. The rearrangement uses TRBV11-1 and TRBJ1-4; no clear D gene. CDR3 length: 14 residues. CDR1 and CDR2 from the germline V gene are SGHAT and FQDESV (reference sequence). Trimming left V 3 bases short and J 10 bases short, with 15 bases between. CDR3 residues: CASSLEGVGGKLFF. The CDR3 DNA reads TGTGCCAGCAGCTTGGAAGGAGTGGGCGGAAAACTGTTTTTT.

This clonotype was recorded at least ten times. V gene TRBV5-6 combines with J gene TRBJ2-3; D call uncertain. This CDR3 comprises 16 residues. V dropped 4 bases and J dropped 2 bases, with 17 bases sitting between them. Germline CDR1 and CDR2: SGHDT and YYEEEE. Written as DNA, the CDR3 is TGTGCCAGCAGCCCTGGTAGAGTAACTCACACAGATACGCAGTATTTT. Its protein is CASSPGRVTHTDTQYF.

This clonotype was recorded many times. V and J are TRBV24-1 and TRBJ2-2, with a possible D match to TRBD1 (5 bases). Germline CDR1 is KGHDR and CDR2 is SFDVKD. Trimming took 3 bases from V and 0 from J, leaving 13 bases between them. The CDR3 is 17 amino acids. CDR3 loop: CATSDNYRTSNTGELFF. CDR3 nucleotide sequence: TGTGCCACCAGTGATAACTACAGGACCTCGAACACCGGGGAGCTGTTTTTT.